This TCR beta chain was captured in a study of control samples from healthy donors and cancer patients. Clones were sequenced by immunoSEQ multiplex PCR, and TCRdb holds only the in-frame ones, with some missing. The table lists about 150,000 clones, approximately 93% of them singletons. V lost 5 bases, J lost 4 bases, and 9 bases lay in between. The CDR3 sequence is 13 residues long. Germline V gene lookup returns CDR1 SGHAT and CDR2 FQNNGV. The receptor comes from a man aged 18 to 30 in good health. Material for sequencing was blood. The rearrangement uses TRBV11-2 and TRBJ1-5; weak D call: TRBD1 (5 bases). CDR3 loop: CASSRGTNQPQHF. CDR3 in DNA: TGTGCCAGCAGCCGGGGGACGAATCAGCCCCAGCATTTT.